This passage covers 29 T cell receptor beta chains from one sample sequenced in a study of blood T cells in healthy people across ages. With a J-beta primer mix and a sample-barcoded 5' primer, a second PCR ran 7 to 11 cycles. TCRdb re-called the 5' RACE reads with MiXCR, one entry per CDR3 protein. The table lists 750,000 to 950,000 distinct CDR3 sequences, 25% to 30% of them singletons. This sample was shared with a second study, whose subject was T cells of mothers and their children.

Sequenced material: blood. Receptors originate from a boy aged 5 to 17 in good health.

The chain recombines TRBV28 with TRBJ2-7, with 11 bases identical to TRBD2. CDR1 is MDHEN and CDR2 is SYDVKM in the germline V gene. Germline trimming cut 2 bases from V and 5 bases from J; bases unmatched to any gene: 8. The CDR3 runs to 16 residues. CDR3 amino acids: CASSLPLLAGGHEQYF. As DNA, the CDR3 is TGTGCCAGCAGTTTACCACTGCTAGCGGGAGGTCACGAGCAGTACTTC. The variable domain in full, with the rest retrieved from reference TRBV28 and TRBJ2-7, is DVKVTQSSRYLVKRTGEKVFLECVQDMDHENMFWYRQDPGLGLRLIYFSYDVKMKEKGDIPEGYSVSREKKERFSLILESASTNQTSMYLCASSLPLLAGGHEQYFGPGTRLTVT.

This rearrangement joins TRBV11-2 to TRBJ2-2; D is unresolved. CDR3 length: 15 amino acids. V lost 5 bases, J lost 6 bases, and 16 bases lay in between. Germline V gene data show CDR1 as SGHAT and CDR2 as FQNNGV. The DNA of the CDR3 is TGTGCCAGCAGCACACTTCCCGGTCTCCCCGGGGAGCTGTTTTTT. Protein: CASSTLPGLPGELFF.

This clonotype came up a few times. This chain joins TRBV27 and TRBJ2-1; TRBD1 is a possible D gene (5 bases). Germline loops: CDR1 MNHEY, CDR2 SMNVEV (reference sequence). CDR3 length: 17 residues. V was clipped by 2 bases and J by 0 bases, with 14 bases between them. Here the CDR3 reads CASSLIQGWSSYNEQFF. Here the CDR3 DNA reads TGTGCCAGCAGTTTAATCCAGGGATGGAGCTCCTACAATGAGCAGTTCTTC.

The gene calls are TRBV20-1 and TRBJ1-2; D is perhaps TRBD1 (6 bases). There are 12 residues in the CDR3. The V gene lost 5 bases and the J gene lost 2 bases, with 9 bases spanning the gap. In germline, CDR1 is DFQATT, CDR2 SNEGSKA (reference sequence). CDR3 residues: CSAWDTNYGYTF. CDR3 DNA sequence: TGCAGTGCTTGGGACACCAACTATGGCTACACCTTC.

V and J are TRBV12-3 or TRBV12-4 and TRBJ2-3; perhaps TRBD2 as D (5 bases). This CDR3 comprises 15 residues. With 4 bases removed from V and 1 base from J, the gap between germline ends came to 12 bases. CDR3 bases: TGTGCCAGCAGTTCCCCCACGAGGGGCACAGATACGCAGTATTTT. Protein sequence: CASSSPTRGTDTQYF.

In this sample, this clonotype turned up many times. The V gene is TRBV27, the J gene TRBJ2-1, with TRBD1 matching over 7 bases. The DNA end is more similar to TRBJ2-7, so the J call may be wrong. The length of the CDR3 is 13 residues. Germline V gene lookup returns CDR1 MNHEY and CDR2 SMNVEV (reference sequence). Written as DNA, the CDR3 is TGTGCCAGCAGTCCTAACAGGGGTTACGAGCAGTACTTC. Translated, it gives CASSPNRGYEQYF.

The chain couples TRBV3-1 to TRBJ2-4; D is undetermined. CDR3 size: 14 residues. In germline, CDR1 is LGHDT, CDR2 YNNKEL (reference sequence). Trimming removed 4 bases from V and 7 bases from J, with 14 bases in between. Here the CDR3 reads CASSPDQARNIQYF. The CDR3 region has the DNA TGTGCCAGCAGCCCGGACCAGGCTCGGAACATTCAGTACTTC.

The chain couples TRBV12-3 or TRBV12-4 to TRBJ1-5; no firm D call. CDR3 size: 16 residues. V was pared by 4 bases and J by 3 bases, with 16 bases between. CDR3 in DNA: TGTGCCAGCAGTTCCCGGTCCACCCCCACCAATCAGCCCCAGCATTTT. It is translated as CASSSRSTPTNQPQHF.

The chain's CDR3 is CASSEDRVYQETQYF. The DNA for the CDR3 is TGTGCCAGCAGCGAGGACAGGGTGTACCAAGAGACCCAGTACTTC. The chain is built from TRBV7-2 and TRBJ2-5; TRBD1 agrees at 8 bases. The CDR3 length is 15 residues. The ends lost 5 bases at V and 0 bases at J; junction bases unmatched: 5. Looked up from germline, CDR1 is SGHTA and CDR2 is FQGNSA.

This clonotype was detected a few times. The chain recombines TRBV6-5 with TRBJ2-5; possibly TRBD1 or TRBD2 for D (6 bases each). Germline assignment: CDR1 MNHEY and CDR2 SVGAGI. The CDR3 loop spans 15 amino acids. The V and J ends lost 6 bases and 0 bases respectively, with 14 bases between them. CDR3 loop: CASRGGGGNQETQYF. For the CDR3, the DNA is TGTGCCAGCAGAGGTGGGGGCGGGAACCAAGAGACCCAGTACTTC.

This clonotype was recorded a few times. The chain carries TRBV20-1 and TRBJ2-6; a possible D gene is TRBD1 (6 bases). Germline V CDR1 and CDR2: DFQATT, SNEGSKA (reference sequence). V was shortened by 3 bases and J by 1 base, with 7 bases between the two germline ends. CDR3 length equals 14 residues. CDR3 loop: CSARRGSGANVLTF. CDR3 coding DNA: TGCAGTGCTAGGAGGGGGTCTGGGGCCAACGTCCTGACTTTC.

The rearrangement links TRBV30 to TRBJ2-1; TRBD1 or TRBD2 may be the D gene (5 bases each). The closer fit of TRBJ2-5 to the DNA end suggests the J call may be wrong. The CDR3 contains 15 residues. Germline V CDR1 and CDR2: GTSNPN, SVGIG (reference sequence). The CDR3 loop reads CASRDGAAPGETQYF. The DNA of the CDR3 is TGTGCCTCTCGGGACGGGGCGGCCCCTGGGGAGACCCAGTACTTC.

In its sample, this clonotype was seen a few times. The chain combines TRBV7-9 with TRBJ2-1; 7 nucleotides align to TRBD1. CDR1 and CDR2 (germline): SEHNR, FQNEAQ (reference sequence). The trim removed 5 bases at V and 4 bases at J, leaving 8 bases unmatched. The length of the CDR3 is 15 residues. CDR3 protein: CASSAAGTVYNEQFF. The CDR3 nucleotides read TGTGCCAGCAGCGCCGCCGGGACAGTTTACAATGAGCAGTTCTTC.

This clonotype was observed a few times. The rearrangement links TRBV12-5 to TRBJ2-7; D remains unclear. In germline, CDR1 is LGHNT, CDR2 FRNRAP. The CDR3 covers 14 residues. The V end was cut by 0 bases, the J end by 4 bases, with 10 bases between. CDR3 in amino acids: CASGLVPDNYEQYF. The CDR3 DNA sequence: TGTGCTAGTGGTTTGGTACCCGACAATTACGAGCAGTACTTC.

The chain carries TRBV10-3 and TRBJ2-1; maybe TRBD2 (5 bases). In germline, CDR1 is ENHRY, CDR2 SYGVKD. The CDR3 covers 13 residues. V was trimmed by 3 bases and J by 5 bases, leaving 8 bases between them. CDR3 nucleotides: TGTGCCATCAGTGAATCGAGGGACAATGAGCAGTTCTTC. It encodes CAISESRDNEQFF.

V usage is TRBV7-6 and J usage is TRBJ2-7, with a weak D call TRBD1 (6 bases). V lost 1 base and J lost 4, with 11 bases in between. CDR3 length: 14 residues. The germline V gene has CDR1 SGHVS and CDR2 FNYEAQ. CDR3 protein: CASSLGQGKYEQYF. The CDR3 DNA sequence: TGTGCCAGCAGCTTAGGGCAGGGGAAATACGAGCAGTACTTC. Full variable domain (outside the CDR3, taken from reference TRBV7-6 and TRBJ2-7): GAGVSQSPRYKVTKRGQDVALRCDPISGHVSLYWYRQALGQGPEFLTYFNYEAQQDKSGLPNDRFSAERPEGSISTLTIQRTEQRDSAMYRCASSLGQGKYEQYFGPGTRLTVT.

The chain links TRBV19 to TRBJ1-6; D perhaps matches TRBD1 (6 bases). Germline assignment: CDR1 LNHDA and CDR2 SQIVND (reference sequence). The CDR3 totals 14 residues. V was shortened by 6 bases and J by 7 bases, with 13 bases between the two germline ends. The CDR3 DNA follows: TGTGCCAGTAGCGGGAGGGGGGGCAATTCACCCCTCCACTTT. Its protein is CASSGRGGNSPLHF.

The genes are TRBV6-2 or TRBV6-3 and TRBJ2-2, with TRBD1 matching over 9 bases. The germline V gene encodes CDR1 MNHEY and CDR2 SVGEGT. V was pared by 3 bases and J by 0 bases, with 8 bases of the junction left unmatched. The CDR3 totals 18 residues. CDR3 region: CASSYQYRDRANTGELFF. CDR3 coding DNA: TGTGCCAGCAGTTATCAATACCGGGACAGGGCGAACACCGGGGAGCTGTTTTTT.

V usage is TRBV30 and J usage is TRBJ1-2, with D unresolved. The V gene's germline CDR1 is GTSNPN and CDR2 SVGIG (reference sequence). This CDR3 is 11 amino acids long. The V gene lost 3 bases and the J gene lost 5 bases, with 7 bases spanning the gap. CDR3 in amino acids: CAWRPGYGYTF. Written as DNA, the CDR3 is TGTGCCTGGAGGCCGGGGTATGGCTACACCTTC.

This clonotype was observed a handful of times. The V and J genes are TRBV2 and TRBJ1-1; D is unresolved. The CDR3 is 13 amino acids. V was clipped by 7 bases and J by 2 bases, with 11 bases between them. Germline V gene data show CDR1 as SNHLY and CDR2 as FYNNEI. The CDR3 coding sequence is TGTGCCAGCAAAAGGCAGAGTAACACTGAAGCTTTCTTT. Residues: CASKRQSNTEAFF. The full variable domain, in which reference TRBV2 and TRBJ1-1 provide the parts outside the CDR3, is EPEVTQTPSHQVTQMGQEVILRCVPISNHLYFYWYRQILGQKVEFLVSFYNNEISEKSEIFDDQFSVERPDGSNFTLKIRSTKLEDSAMYFCASKRQSNTEAFFGQGTRLTVV.

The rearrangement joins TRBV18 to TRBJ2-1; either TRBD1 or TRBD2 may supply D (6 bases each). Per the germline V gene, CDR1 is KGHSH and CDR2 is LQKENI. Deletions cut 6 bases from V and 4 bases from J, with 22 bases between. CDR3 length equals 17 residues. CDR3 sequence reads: CASSPGARIPFYNEQFF. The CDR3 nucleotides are TGTGCCAGCTCCCCGGGGGCCCGGATTCCTTTTTACAATGAGCAGTTCTTC. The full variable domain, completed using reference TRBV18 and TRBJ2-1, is NAGVMQNPRHLVRRRGQEARLRCSPMKGHSHVYWYRQLPEEGLKFMVYLQKENIIDESGMPKERFSAEFPKEGPSILRIQQVVRGDSAAYFCASSPGARIPFYNEQFFGPGTRLTVL.

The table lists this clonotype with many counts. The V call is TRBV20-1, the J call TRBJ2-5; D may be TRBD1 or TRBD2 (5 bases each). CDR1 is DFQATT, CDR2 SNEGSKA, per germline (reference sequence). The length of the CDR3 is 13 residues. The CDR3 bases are TGCAGCGCCTCGCCAGGGACGCAAGAGACCCAGTACTTC. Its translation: CSASPGTQETQYF.

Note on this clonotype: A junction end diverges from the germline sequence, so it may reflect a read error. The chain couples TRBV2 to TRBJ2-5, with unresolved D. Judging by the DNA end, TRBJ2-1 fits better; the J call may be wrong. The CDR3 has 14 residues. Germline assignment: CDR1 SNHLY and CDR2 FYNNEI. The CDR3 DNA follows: TGTGCCAGCAGCGAAGCGCGCTCAGGCAATGAGCAGTTCTTC. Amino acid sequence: CASSEARSGNEQFF.

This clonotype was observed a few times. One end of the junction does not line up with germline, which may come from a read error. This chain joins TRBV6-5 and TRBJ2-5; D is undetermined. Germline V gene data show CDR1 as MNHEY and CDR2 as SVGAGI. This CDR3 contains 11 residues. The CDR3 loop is CATSIKETQYF. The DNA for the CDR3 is TGTGCCACCAGTATAAAAGAGACCCAGTACTTC.

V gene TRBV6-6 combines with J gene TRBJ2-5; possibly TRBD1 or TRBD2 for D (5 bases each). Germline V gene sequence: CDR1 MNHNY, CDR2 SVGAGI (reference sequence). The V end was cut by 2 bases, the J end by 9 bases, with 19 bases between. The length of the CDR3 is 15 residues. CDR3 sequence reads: CASSYQLGDPYAQYF. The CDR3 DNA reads TGTGCCAGCAGTTACCAGTTGGGGGACCCCTATGCCCAGTACTTC.

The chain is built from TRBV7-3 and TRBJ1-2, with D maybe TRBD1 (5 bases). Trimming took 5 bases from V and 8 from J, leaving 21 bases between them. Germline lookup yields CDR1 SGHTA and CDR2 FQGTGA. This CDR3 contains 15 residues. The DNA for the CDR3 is TGTGCCAGCAGCCCATGGGGCGGGGGAGCTAGCGGCTACACCTTC. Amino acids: CASSPWGGGASGYTF. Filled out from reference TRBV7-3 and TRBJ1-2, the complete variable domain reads GAGVSQTPSNKVTEKGKYVELRCDPISGHTALYWYRQSLGQGPEFLIYFQGTGAADDSGLPNDRFFAVRPEGSVSTLKIQRTERGDSAVYLCASSPWGGGASGYTFGSGTRLTVV.

CDR3 in DNA: TGTGCCATCAGTGAGCCCGGGACAGGGTCGTACGAGCAGTACTTC. It codes for CAISEPGTGSYEQYF. This chain joins TRBV10-3 and TRBJ2-7, with 9 bases matching TRBD1. CDR1 ENHRY and CDR2 SYGVKD come from the germline V gene. Losses at the gene ends were 2 bases for V and 4 bases for J; bases not matched to a gene: 6. The CDR3 spans 15 residues.

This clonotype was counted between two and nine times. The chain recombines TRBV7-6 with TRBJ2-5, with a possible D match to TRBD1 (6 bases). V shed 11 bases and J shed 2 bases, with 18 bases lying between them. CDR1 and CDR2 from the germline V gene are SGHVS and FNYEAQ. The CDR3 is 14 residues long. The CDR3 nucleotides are TGTGCCGTCACTCCCCAGGGGCGGCAAGAGACCCAGTACTTC. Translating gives CAVTPQGRQETQYF.

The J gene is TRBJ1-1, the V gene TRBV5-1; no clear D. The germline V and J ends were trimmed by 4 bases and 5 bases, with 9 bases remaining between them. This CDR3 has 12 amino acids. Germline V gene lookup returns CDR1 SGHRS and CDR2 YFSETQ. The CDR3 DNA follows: TGCGCCAGCAGCCTTGTGGAAACTGAAGCTTTCTTT. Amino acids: CASSLVETEAFF.